The 14 T cell receptor beta chains listed next were all sequenced from one sample in a study of shared clonotypes between healthy human individuals (dated by TCRdb to 2019 to 2021). Receptor libraries were prepared by the immunoSEQ multiplex PCR assay. This is the immuneACCESS table as TCRdb keeps it, with only in-frame sequences that have V and J called. A part of the clones is gone; compared with another copy, unresolved V genes explain less than half, and the rest is unexplained. This sample has millions of clones in its table, and roughly nine tenths of those were observed once. Roughly 0.13% of the sample is in the top ten clones. Sequenced: naive CD4+ T cells sorted from blood. What the cell subset or site label conveys for this sample: CD45RA+ positively selected. These receptors were collected from a man aged 18 to 29 in good health.

In the case of this clone: This sample also contains other DNA sequences that code for the same CDR3. The rearrangement uses TRBV18 and TRBJ2-7; D may match TRBD1 or TRBD2 (5 bases each). V was trimmed by 3 bases and J by 2 bases, leaving 11 bases between them. The CDR3 consists of 14 residues. Germline values: CDR1 KGHSH, CDR2 LQKENI. This CDR3 reads CASSPGTATYEQYF. Here the CDR3 DNA reads TGTGCCAGCTCACCCGGGACCGCCACCTACGAGCAGTACTTC.

The chain carries TRBV10-3 and TRBJ2-7; tentatively, D is TRBD1 or TRBD2 (5 bases each). The germline V gene has CDR1 ENHRY and CDR2 SYGVKD. The ends were cut back, 6 bases at V and 7 bases at J, with 16 bases in the middle. The CDR3 runs to 13 residues. The CDR3 nucleotides are TGTGCCATCAGCCTTCGGGGCGGCGGGGAGCAGTACTTC. Translation: CAISLRGGGEQYF.

The CDR3 DNA reads TGCAGCGTTGAGGGAGTCTATGGCTACACCTTC. Its protein is CSVEGVYGYTF. V is TRBV29-1 and J is TRBJ1-2; the D is unclear. Germline CDR1 and CDR2: SQVTM and ANQGSEA. This CDR3 contains 11 residues. The ends were cut back, 3 bases at V and 4 bases at J, with 6 bases in the middle. Supplemented by reference TRBV29-1 and TRBJ1-2, the full variable domain reads SAVISQKPSRDICQRGTSLTIQCQVDSQVTMMFWYRQQPGQSLTLIATANQGSEATYESGFVIDKFPISRPNLTFSTLTVSNMSPEDSSIYLCSVEGVYGYTFGSGTRLTVV.

This clone was counted once. This chain joins TRBV5-1 and TRBJ1-6; D gene uncertain. Germline CDR1 SGHRS, CDR2 YFSETQ. The CDR3 totals 16 residues. V was cut by 2 bases and J by 5 bases, with 14 bases left in between. CDR3 residues: CASSFLNPADNSPLHF. CDR3 sequence (DNA): TGCGCCAGCAGCTTTTTAAACCCCGCTGATAATTCACCCCTCCACTTT.

The chain joins TRBV25-1 to TRBJ2-7; 10 nucleotides align to TRBD1. V was clipped by 4 bases and J by 4 bases; unmatched bases: 4. The CDR3 length is 14 residues. Germline CDR1 is MGHDK and CDR2 is SYGVNS. The CDR3 loop is CASSGQGAAYEQYF. For the CDR3, the DNA is TGTGCCAGCAGTGGACAGGGGGCAGCTTACGAGCAGTACTTC.

The gene calls are TRBV6-6 and TRBJ1-1; D not resolved. This CDR3 contains 15 residues. Trimming pared 2 bases from V and 0 bases from J, leaving 10 bases between. Germline V gene data show CDR1 as MNHNY and CDR2 as SVGAGI (reference sequence). CDR3 region: CASSYEGTVNTEAFF. Here the CDR3 DNA reads TGTGCCAGCAGTTACGAGGGAACGGTGAACACTGAAGCTTTCTTT.

V and J are TRBV7-9 and TRBJ1-4; weak D call: TRBD1 (6 bases). V was trimmed by 4 bases and J by 5 bases, leaving 14 bases between them. The CDR3 is 15 residues long. Germline CDR1 SEHNR, CDR2 FQNEAQ (reference sequence). The CDR3 sequence is CASSSPGHRNEKLFF. The CDR3 DNA reads as TGTGCCAGCAGCTCACCGGGACACCGAAATGAAAAACTGTTTTTT.

V and J are TRBV15 and TRBJ2-5; 10 bases match TRBD1. The CDR3 sequence is 16 residues long. The germline CDR1 and CDR2 sequences are LNHNV and YYDKDF (reference sequence). Trimming at V came to 3 bases and at J to 1 base, leaving 5 bases not matched to a gene. This CDR3 reads CATSSGQGGSQETQYF. The CDR3 nucleotides are TGTGCCACCAGCAGCGGACAGGGGGGCTCCCAAGAGACCCAGTACTTC. Using reference TRBV15 and TRBJ2-5 for the parts outside the CDR3, the full variable domain is DAMVIQNPRYQVTQFGKPVTLSCSQTLNHNVMYWYQQKSSQAPKLLFHYYDKDFNNEADTPDNFQSRRPNTSFCFLDIRSPGLGDTAMYLCATSSGQGGSQETQYFGPGTRLLVL.

The CDR3 DNA sequence: TGTGCCAGCAGTTTATGGGAGGTTAGGGACAGGGCTTCTGGCACAGATACGCAGTATTTT. The encoded protein is CASSLWEVRDRASGTDTQYF. The chain carries TRBV28 and TRBJ2-3; TRBD1 matches at 9 bases. From germline, CDR1 is MDHEN and CDR2 SYDVKM. CDR3 size: 20 residues. J lost 1 base, V lost 0 bases, and 14 bases had no gene match.

V gene TRBV11-2 combines with J gene TRBJ2-1, with D uncertain. The CDR3 contains 17 residues. With 5 bases removed from V and 2 bases from J, the gap between germline ends came to 19 bases. From germline, CDR1 is SGHAT and CDR2 FQNNGV. CDR3 region: CASSSEPTYSAYNEQFF. For the CDR3, the DNA is TGTGCCAGCAGCAGCGAACCCACCTACAGCGCCTACAATGAGCAGTTCTTC.

As concerns this clone: Within the sample, other DNA sequences also encode this same CDR3. The chain has TRBV30 and TRBJ1-5; D not resolved. CDR3 length equals 13 residues. Germline V CDR1 and CDR2: GTSNPN, SVGIG (reference sequence). V lost 1 base, J lost 5 bases, and 9 bases lay in between. The CDR3 DNA is TGTGCCTGGAGTGGGGGAAGGGATCAGCCCCAGCATTTT. It specifies CAWSGGRDQPQHF.

Concerning this clone: The limits of the CDR3 on the DNA are not certain, so only TCRdb's listed CDR3 is given. The chain combines TRBV11-2 with TRBJ1-4. Ends included, the CDR3 has 18 residues. Germline V gives CDR1 SGHAT, CDR2 FQNNGV. CDR3 loop: CASSFAPLHFATNEKLFF.

V and J are TRBV2 and TRBJ1-3; D is unclear. The CDR3 consists of 11 residues. CDR1 is SNHLY and CDR2 is FYNNEI in the germline V gene. V dropped 4 bases and J dropped 8 bases, with 6 bases sitting between them. CDR3 protein: CASSARDTIYF. The CDR3 DNA reads as TGTGCCAGCAGTGCCCGGGACACCATATATTTT.

The J gene is TRBJ2-7, the V gene TRBV19, with D possibly TRBD1 on 6 matching bases. Trimming removed 5 bases at V and 2 bases at J, with 13 bases between. CDR3 length: 14 amino acids. Germline V gene lookup returns CDR1 LNHDA and CDR2 SQIVND (reference sequence). The CDR3 loop reads CASSSGQYTYEQYF. The CDR3 DNA reads TGTGCCAGTAGTTCAGGACAGTACACCTACGAGCAGTACTTC.